This TCR beta chain was identified during a study of PD-1 blockade in classical Hodgkin lymphoma. Overall study results and limits: CD4+ but not CD8+ TCR diversity rose significantly by C4D1. Diminished baseline TCR diversity has been reported in newly diagnosed patients relative to healthy donors.

On this clone itself: The target antigen is unknown.

TCRdb's table, derived via immunoSEQ multiplex PCR, lists solely in-frame clones and lacks some. The table shows approximately 25,000 clones, with roughly two thirds occurring only once. The V gene lost 5 bases and the J gene lost 2 bases, with 10 bases spanning the gap. The CDR3 length is 14 residues. Germline CDR1 is LNHDA and CDR2 is SQIVND (reference sequence). Brentuximab vedotin exposure varied among the patients, all of whom had relapsed after autologous stem cell transplantation. The TCR originated in a human donor with classical Hodgkin lymphoma. Specimen: peripheral blood mononuclear cells (PBMCs), collected at baseline. The chain combines TRBV19 with TRBJ1-5; possibly TRBD1 for D (6 bases). In nucleotides, the CDR3 is TGTGCCAGTAGTGTAAACAGGGGCAATCAGCCCCAGCATTTT. It specifies CASSVNRGNQPQHF.